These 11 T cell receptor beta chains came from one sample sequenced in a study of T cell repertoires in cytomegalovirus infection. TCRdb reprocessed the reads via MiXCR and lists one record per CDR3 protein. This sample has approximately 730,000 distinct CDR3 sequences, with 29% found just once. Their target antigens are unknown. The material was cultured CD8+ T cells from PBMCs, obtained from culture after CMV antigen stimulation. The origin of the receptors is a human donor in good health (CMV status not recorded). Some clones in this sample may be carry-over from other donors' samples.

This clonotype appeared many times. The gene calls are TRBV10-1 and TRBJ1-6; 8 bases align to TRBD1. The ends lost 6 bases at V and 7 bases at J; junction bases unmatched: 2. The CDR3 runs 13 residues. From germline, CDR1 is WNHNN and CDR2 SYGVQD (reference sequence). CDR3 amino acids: CASRDRENSPLHF. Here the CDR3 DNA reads TGCGCCAGCAGGGACAGGGAGAATTCACCCCTCCACTTT.

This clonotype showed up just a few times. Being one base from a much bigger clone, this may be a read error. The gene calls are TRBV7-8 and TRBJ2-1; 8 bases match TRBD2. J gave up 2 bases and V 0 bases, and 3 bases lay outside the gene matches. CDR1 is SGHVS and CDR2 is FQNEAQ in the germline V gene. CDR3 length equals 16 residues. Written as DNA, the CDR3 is TGTGCCAGCAGCTTAGCGGGACTAGTGGCCTACAATGAGCAGTTCTTC. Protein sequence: CASSLAGLVAYNEQFF.

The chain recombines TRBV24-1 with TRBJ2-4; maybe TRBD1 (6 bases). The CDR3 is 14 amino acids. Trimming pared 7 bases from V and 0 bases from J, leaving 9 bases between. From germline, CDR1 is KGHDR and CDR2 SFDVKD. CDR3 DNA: TGTGCCACCAGCGACAGGAGAGCCAAAAACATTCAGTACTTC. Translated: CATSDRRAKNIQYF.

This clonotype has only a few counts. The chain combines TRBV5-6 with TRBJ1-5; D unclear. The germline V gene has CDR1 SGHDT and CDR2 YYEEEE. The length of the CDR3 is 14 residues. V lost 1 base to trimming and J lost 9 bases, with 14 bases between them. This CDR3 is CASSLLGTGGPQHF. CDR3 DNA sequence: TGTGCCAGCAGCTTGCTAGGCACGGGCGGGCCCCAGCATTTT.

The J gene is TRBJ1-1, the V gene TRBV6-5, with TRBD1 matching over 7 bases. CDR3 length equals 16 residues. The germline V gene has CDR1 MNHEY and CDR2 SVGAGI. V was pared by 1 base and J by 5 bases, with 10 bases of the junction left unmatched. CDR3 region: CASSYYPQGEGTEAFF. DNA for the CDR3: TGTGCCAGCAGTTACTACCCCCAGGGGGAAGGGACTGAAGCTTTCTTT.

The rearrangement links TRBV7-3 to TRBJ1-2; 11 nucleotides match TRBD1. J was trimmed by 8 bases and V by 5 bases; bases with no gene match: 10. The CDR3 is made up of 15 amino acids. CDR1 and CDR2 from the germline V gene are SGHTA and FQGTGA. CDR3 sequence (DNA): TGTGCCAGCAGCATAGGACAGGGGGCCGGGTTCGGCTACACCTTC. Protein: CASSIGQGAGFGYTF.

Written as DNA, the CDR3 is TGTGCCAGCAGTTACATAGTGGCGGGATACTACGAGCAGTACGTC. Amino acid sequence: CASSYIVAGYYEQYV. This chain connects TRBV6-6 to TRBJ2-7, with a weak D call TRBD2 (6 bases). V lost 2 bases and J 3 bases, leaving 14 bases between the germline ends. The CDR3 runs to 15 residues. Germline V lookup: CDR1 MNHNY, CDR2 SVGAGI (reference sequence).

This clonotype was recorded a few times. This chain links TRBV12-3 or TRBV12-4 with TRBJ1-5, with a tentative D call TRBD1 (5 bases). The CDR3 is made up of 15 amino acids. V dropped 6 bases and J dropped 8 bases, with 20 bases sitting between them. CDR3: CASSDTGTESEPQHF. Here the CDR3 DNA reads TGTGCCAGCAGCGATACCGGGACCGAATCGGAGCCCCAGCATTTT.

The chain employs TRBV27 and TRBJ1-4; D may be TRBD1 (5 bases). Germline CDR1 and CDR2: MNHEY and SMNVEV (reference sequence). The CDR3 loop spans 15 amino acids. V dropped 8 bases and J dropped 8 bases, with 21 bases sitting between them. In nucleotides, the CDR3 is TGTGCCAGCGTTGGTCGGTGGGGGGTAGACGAAAAACTGTTTTTT. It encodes CASVGRWGVDEKLFF. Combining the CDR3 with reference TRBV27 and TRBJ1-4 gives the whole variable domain EAQVTQNPRYLITVTGKKLTVTCSQNMNHEYMSWYRQDPGLGLRQIYYSMNVEVTDKGDVPEGYKVSRKEKRNFPLILESPSPNQTSLYFCASVGRWGVDEKLFFGSGTQLSVL.

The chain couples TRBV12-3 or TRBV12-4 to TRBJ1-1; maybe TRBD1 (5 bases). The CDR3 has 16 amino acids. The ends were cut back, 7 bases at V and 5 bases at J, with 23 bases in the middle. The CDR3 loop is CASTFRGTGRGTEAFF. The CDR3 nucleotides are TGTGCCAGCACATTTAGAGGAACAGGCCGAGGGACTGAAGCTTTCTTT.

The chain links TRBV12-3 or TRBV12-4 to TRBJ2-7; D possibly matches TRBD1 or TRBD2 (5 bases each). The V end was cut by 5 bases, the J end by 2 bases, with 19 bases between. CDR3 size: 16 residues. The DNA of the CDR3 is TGTGCCAGCAGTCTCGATGTGGGGGATTTTGCCTACGAGCAGTACTTC. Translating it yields CASSLDVGDFAYEQYF.